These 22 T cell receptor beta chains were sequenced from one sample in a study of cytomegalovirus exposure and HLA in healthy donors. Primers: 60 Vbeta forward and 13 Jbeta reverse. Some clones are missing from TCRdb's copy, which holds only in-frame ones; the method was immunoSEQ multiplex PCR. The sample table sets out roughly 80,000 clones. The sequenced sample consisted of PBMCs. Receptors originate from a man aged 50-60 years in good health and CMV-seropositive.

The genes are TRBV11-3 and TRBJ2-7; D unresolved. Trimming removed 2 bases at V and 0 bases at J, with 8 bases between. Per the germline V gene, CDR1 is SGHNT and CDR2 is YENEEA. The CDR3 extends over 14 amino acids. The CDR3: CASSLNSLSYEQYF. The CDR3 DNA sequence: TGTGCCAGCAGCTTAAACAGCCTCTCCTACGAGCAGTACTTC. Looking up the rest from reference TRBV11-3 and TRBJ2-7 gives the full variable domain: EAGVVQSPRYKIIEKKQPVAFWCNPISGHNTLYWYLQNLGQGPELLIRYENEEAVDDSQLPKDRFSAERLKGVDSTLKIQPAELGDSAVYLCASSLNSLSYEQYFGPGTRLTVT.

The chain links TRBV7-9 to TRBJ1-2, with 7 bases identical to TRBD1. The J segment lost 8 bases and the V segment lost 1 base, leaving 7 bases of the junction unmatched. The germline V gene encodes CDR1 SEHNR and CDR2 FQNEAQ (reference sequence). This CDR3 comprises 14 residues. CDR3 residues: CASSLVERGLGYTF. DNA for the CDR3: TGTGCCAGCAGCTTAGTGGAGAGGGGGCTAGGCTACACCTTC.

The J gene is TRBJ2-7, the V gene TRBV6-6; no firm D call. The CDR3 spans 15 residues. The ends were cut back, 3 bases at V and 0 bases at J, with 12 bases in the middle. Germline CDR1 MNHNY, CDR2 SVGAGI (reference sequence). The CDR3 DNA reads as TGTGCCAGCAGTTATAAGGTGACATACTCCTACGAGCAGTACTTC. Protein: CASSYKVTYSYEQYF.

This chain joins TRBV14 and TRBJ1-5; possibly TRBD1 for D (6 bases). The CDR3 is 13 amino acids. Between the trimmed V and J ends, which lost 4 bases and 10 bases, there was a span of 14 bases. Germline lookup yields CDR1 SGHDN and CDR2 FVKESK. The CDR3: CASSPRGGQPQHF. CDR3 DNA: TGTGCCAGCAGCCCGAGGGGGGGGCAACCCCAGCATTTT.

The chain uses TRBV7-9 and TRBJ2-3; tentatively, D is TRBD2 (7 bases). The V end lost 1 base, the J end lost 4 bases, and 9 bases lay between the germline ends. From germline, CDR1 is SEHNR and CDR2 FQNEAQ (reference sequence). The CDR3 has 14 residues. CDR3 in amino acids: CASSLGGGADTQYF. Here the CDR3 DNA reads TGTGCCAGCAGCTTAGGGGGGGGCGCAGATACGCAGTATTTT. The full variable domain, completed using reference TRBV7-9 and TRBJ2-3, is DTGVSQNPRHKITKRGQNVTFRCDPISEHNRLYWYRQTLGQGPEFLTYFQNEAQLEKSRLLSDRFSAERPKGSFSTLEIQRTEQGDSAMYLCASSLGGGADTQYFGPGTRLTVL.

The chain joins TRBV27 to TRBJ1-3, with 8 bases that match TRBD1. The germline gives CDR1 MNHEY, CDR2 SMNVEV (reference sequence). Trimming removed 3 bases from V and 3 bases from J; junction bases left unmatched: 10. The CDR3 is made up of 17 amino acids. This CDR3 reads CASSLVEQGAHGNTIYF. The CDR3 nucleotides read TGTGCCAGCAGTTTGGTAGAGCAGGGGGCTCATGGAAACACCATATATTTT.

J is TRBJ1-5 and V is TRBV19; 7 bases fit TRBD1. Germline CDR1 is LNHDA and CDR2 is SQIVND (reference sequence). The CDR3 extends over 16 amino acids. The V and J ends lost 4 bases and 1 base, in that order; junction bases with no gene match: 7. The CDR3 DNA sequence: TGTGCCAGTAGTACCCCGGACAGGTGGAGCAATCAGCCCCAGCATTTT. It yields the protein CASSTPDRWSNQPQHF.

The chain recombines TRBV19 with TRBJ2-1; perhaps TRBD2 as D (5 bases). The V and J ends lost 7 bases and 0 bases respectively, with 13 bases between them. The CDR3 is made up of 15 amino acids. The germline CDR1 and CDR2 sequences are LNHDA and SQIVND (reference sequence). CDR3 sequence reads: CASKEADNSYNEQFF. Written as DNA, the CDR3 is TGTGCCAGTAAGGAAGCGGATAACTCCTACAATGAGCAGTTCTTC.

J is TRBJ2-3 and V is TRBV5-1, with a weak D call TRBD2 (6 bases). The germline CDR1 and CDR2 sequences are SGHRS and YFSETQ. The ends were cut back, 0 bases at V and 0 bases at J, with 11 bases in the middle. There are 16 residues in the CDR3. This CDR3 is CASSLDRTTSTDTQYF. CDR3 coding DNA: TGCGCCAGCAGCTTGGACAGGACTACTAGCACAGATACGCAGTATTTT.

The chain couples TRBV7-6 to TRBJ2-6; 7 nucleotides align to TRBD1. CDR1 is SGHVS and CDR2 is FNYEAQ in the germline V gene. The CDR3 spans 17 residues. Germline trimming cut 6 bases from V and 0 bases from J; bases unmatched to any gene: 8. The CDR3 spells CASSPQGVFSGANVLTF. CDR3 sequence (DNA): TGTGCCAGCAGTCCCCAGGGGGTTTTCTCTGGGGCCAACGTCCTGACTTTC.

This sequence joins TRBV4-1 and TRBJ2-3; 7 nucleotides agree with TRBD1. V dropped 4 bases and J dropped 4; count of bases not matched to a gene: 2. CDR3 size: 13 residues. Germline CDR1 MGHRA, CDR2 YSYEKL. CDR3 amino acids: CASSPGGADTQYF. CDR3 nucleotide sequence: TGCGCCAGCAGCCCAGGGGGAGCAGATACGCAGTATTTT.

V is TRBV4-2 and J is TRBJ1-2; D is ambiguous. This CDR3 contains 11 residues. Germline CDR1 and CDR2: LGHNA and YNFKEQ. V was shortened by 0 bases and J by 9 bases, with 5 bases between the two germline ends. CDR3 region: CASSQDSSYTF. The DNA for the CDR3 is TGTGCCAGCAGCCAAGATTCCAGCTACACCTTC.

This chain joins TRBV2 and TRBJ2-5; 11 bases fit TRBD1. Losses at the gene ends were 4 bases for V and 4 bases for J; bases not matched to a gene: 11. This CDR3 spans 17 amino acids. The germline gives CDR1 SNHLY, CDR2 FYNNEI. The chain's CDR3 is CASSARGQGAFRETQYF. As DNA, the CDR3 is TGTGCCAGCAGTGCCCGAGGACAGGGGGCATTTAGAGAGACCCAGTACTTC.

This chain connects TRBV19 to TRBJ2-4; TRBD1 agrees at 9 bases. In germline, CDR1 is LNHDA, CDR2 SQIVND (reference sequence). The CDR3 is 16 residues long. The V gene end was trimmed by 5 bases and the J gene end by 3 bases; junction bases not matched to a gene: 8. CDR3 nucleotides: TGTGCCAGTAGTTGGGGGACAGGGAAAAGCAAAAACATTCAGTACTTC. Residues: CASSWGTGKSKNIQYF.

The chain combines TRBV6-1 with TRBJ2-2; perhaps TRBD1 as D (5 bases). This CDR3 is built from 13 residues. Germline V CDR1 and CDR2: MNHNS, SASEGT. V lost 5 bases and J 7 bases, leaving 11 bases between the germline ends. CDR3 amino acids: CASSLIQGGELFF. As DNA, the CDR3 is TGTGCCAGCAGTTTGATCCAGGGCGGGGAGCTGTTTTTT.

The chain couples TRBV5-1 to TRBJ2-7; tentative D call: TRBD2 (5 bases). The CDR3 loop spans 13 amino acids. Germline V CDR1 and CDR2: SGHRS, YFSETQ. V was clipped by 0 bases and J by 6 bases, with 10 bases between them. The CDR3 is CASSLDGGVEQYF. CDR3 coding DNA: TGCGCCAGCAGCTTGGACGGAGGAGTCGAGCAGTACTTC.

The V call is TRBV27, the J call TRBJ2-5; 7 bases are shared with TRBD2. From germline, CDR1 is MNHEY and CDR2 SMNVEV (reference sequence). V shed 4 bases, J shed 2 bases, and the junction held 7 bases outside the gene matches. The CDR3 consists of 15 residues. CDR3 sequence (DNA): TGTGCCAGCAGTTCCTCTTGGGGAGGGCAAGAGACCCAGTACTTC. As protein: CASSSSWGGQETQYF.

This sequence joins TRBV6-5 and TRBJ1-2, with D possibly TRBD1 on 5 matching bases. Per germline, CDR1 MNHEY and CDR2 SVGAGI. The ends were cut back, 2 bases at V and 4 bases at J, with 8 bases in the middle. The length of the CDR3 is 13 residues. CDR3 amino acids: CASSYDSGYGYTF. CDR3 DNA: TGTGCCAGCAGTTACGACAGTGGCTATGGCTACACCTTC.

The CDR3 is CASSADRNTEAFF. The CDR3 DNA is TGCGCCAGCAGTGCGGACAGGAACACTGAAGCTTTCTTT. The J gene is TRBJ1-1, the V gene TRBV10-1, with D perhaps matching TRBD1 (6 bases). V was cut by 4 bases and J by 1 base, with 7 bases left in between. This CDR3 contains 13 residues. The germline gives CDR1 WNHNN, CDR2 SYGVQD (reference sequence).

CDR3 loop: CASSPTGGSQPQHF. The DNA for the CDR3 is TGCGCCAGCAGCCCGACAGGGGGCAGCCAGCCCCAGCATTTT. The gene calls are TRBV5-1 and TRBJ1-5; 10 positions match TRBD1. J lost 7 bases, V lost 4 bases, and 5 bases had no gene match. CDR3 length: 14 amino acids. Germline V gene lookup returns CDR1 SGHRS and CDR2 YFSETQ. The entire variable domain, with the rest obtained from reference TRBV5-1 and TRBJ1-5, is as follows: KAGVTQTPRYLIKTRGQQVTLSCSPISGHRSVSWYQQTPGQGLQFLFEYFSETQRNKGNFPGRFSGRQFSNSRSEMNVSTLELGDSALYLCASSPTGGSQPQHFGDGTRLSIL.

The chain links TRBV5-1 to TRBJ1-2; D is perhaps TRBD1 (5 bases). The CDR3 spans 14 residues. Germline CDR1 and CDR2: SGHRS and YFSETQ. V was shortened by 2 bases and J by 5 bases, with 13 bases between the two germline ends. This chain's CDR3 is CASSLGDGRYGYTF. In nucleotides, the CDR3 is TGCGCCAGCAGCTTAGGGGACGGGAGATATGGCTACACCTTC. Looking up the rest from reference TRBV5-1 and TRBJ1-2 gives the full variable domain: KAGVTQTPRYLIKTRGQQVTLSCSPISGHRSVSWYQQTPGQGLQFLFEYFSETQRNKGNFPGRFSGRQFSNSRSEMNVSTLELGDSALYLCASSLGDGRYGYTFGSGTRLTVV.

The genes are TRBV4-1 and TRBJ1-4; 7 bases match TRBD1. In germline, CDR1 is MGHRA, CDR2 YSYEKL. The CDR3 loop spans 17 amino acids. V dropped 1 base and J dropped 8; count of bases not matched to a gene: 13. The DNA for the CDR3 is TGCGCCAGCAGCCAAGGGGCAAAGACAGGGAAGGGGGAAAAACTGTTTTTT. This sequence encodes CASSQGAKTGKGEKLFF.